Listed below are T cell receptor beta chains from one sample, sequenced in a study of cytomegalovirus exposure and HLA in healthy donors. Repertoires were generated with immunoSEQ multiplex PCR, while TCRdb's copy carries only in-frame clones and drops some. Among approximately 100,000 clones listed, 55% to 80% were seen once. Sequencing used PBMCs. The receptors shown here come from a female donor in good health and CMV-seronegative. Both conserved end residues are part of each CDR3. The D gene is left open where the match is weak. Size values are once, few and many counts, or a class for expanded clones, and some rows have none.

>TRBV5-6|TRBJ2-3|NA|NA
CASSLGGDTQYF
TGTGCCAGCAGCTTGGGCGGAGATACGCAGTATTTT
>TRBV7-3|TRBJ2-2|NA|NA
CASSLGTASPGELFF
TGTGCCAGCAGCTTAGGGACTGCCTCACCCGGGGAGCTGTTTTTT
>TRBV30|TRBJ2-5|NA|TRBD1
CAWSFQGARSQTQYF
TGTGCCTGGAGTTTCCAGGGGGCGCGTAGTCAGACCCAGTACTTC
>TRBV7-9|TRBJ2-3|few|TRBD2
CASSLVPGTSIVADTQYF
TGTGCCAGCAGCTTAGTTCCGGGGACTAGCATCGTCGCAGATACGCAGTATTTT
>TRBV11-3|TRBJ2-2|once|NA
CASSSRGEDGELFF
TGTGCCAGCAGCTCACGAGGAGAGGACGGGGAGCTGTTTTTT
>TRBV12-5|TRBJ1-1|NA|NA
CASGLQGRTEAFF
TGTGCTAGTGGTTTGCAGGGGCGGACTGAAGCTTTCTTT
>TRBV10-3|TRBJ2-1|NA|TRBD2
CAISEWPSGSVGNEQFF
TGTGCCATCAGTGAGTGGCCTAGCGGGAGCGTTGGAAATGAGCAGTTCTTC
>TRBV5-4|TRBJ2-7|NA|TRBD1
CASSLHRGLEQYF
TGTGCCAGCAGCTTGCACAGGGGGCTCGAGCAGTACTTC
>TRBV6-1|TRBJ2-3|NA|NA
CASSERRVGYGDTQYF
TGTGCCAGCAGTGAGCGCAGGGTGGGGTATGGAGATACGCAGTATTTT
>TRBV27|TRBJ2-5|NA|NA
CASSPQGGTQYF
TGTGCCAGCAGTCCCCAAGGGGGGACCCAGTACTTC
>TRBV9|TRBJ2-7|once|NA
CASSPQGRESYEQYF
TGTGCCAGCAGCCCCCAGGGGCGCGAGAGCTACGAGCAGTACTTC
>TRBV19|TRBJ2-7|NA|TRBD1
CASSMGDRGYEQYF
TGTGCCAGTAGTATGGGGGACAGGGGATACGAGCAGTACTTC
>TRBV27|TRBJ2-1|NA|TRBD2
CASSLQGLAGGDEQFF
TGTGCCAGCAGTTTACAGGGACTAGCGGGAGGAGATGAGCAGTTCTTC
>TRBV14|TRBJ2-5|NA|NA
CASSQVGQETQYF
TGTGCCAGCAGCCAAGTCGGCCAAGAGACCCAGTACTTC
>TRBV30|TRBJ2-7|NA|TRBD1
CAWSYRQGESYEQYF
TGTGCCTGGAGTTACCGACAGGGGGAATCCTACGAGCAGTACTTC
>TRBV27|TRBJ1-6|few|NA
CASRMGAPYNSPLHF
TGTGCCAGCAGAATGGGGGCTCCCTATAATTCACCCCTCCACTTT
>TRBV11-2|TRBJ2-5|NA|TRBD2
CASSLGLAGGRRETQYF
TGTGCCAGCAGCTTAGGACTAGCGGGAGGGCGAAGGGAGACCCAGTACTTC
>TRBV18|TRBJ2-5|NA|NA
CASSPGQQETQYF
TGTGCCAGCTCACCGGGGCAGCAAGAGACCCAGTACTTC
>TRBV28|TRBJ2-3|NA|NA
CASSPSGRDTQYF
TGTGCCAGCAGTCCCTCGGGGAGGGATACGCAGTATTTT
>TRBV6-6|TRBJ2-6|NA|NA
CASSYSGTPGANVLTF
TGTGCCAGCAGTTACTCGGGCACACCTGGGGCCAACGTCCTGACTTTC
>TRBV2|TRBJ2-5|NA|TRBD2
CASTKRGPETQYF
TGTGCCAGCACTAAGCGGGGGCCAGAGACCCAGTACTTC
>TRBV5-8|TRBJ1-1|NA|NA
CASSGRTAAMNTEAFF
TGTGCCAGCAGCGGGAGGACGGCGGCAATGAACACTGAAGCTTTCTTT
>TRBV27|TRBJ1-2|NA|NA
CASRSWGDEWGYGYTF
TGTGCCAGCAGATCTTGGGGCGATGAATGGGGCTATGGCTACACCTTC
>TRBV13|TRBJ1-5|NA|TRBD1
CASSRSGQGNQPQHF
TGTGCCAGCAGCCGGTCGGGACAGGGGAATCAGCCCCAGCATTTT
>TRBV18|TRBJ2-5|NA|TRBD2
CASSRGLAGGVQQETQYF
TGTGCCAGCTCACGGGGACTAGCGGGAGGTGTACAACAAGAGACCCAGTACTTC
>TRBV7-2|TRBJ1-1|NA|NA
CASSPQGMNTEAFF
TGTGCCAGCAGCCCCCAGGGTATGAACACTGAAGCTTTCTTT
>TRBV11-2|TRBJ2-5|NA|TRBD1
CASRWTGEETQYF
TGTGCCAGCCGGTGGACAGGGGAAGAGACCCAGTACTTC
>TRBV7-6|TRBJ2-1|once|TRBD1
CASSMTGTGVYEQFF
TGTGCCAGCAGCATGACCGGGACAGGGGTATATGAGCAGTTCTTC
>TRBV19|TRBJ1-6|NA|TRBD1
CASSIRGQAEISPLHF
TGTGCCAGTAGTATCCGAGGACAGGCCGAAATCTCACCCCTCCACTTT
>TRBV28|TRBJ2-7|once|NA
CASSPELGGGQGMEQYF
TGTGCCAGCAGTCCCGAACTGGGGGGGGGCCAGGGGATGGAGCAGTACTTC
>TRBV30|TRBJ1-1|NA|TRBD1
CAWAGGNTEAFF
TGTGCCTGGGCAGGGGGGAACACTGAAGCTTTCTTT
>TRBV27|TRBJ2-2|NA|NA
CASTHLAPTGELFF
TGTGCCAGCACCCACTTAGCGCCCACCGGGGAGCTGTTTTTT